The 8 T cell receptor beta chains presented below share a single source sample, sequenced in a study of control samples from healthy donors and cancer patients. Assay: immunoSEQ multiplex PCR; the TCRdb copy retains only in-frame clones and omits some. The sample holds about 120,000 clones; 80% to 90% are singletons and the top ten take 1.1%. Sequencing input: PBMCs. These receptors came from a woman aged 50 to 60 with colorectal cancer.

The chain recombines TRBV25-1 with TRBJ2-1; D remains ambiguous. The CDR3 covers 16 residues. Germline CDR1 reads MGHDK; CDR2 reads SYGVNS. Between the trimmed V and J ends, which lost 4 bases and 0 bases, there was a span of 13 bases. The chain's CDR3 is CASSVLSGISYNEQFF. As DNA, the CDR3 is TGTGCCAGCAGTGTTTTATCGGGCATCTCCTACAATGAGCAGTTCTTC.

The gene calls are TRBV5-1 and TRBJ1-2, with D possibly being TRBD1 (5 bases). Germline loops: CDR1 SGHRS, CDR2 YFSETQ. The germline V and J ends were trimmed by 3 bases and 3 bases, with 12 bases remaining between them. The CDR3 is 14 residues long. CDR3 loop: CASSSGDRDYGYTF. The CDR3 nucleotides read TGCGCCAGCAGCTCGGGAGACAGAGACTATGGCTACACCTTC.

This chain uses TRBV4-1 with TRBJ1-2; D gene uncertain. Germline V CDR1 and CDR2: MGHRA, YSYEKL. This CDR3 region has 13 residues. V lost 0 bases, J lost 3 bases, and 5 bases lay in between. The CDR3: CASSQDGDYGYTF. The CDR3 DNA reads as TGCGCCAGCAGCCAAGACGGCGACTATGGCTACACCTTC.

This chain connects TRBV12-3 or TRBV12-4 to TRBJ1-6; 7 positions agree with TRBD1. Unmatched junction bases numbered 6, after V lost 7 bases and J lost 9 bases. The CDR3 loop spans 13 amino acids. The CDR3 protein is CASKLDRPSPLHF. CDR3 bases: TGTGCCAGCAAACTGGACAGGCCTTCACCCCTCCACTTT.

The CDR3 here is CASSQEWVPSTMDTQYF. CDR3 nucleotides: TGTGCCAGCAGCCAAGAGTGGGTTCCCTCGACGATGGATACGCAGTATTTT. The rearrangement uses TRBV14 and TRBJ2-3; D unclear. There are 17 residues in the CDR3. V lost 0 bases to trimming and J lost 6 bases, with 19 bases between them. Germline V gene data show CDR1 as SGHDN and CDR2 as FVKESK.

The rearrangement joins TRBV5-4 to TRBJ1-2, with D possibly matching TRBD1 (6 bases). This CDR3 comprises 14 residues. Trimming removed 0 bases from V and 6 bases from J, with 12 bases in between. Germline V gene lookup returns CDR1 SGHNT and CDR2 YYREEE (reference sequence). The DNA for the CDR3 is TGTGCCAGCAGCTTGGACAGGGACGGACATGGCTACACCTTC. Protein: CASSLDRDGHGYTF.

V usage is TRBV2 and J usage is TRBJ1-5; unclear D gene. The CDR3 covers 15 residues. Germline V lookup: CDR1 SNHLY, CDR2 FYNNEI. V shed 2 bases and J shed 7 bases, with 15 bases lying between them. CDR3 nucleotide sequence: TGTGCCAGCAGTGAAAGTAACCCCCGGAGCCAGCCCCAGCATTTT. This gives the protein CASSESNPRSQPQHF.

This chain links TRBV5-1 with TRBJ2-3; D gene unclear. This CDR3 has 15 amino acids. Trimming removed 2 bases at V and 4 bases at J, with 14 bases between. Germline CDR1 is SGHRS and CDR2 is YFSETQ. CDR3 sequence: CASSLSGNAADTQYF. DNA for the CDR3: TGCGCCAGCAGCTTATCGGGCAATGCGGCAGATACGCAGTATTTT. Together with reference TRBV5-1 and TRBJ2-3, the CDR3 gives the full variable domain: KAGVTQTPRYLIKTRGQQVTLSCSPISGHRSVSWYQQTPGQGLQFLFEYFSETQRNKGNFPGRFSGRQFSNSRSEMNVSTLELGDSALYLCASSLSGNAADTQYFGPGTRLTVL.